This entry lists 24 T cell receptor beta chains sequenced from one sample in a study of T cell repertoires in cytomegalovirus infection (dated by TCRdb to between 2017 and 2020). Sequencing relied on an Illumina HiSeq 1500. TCRdb reprocessed the public reads (quality trimming at Q25 with fastp, clone calling with MiXCR) and kept in-frame beta chains. A single entry per CDR3 protein holds the most common genes and DNA from its merged rows. This sample gives roughly 640,000 distinct CDR3 sequences in total; approximately 24% of them show up just once. The ten largest make up 7.5% to 9% of the sample. The sample taken for sequencing was CD8+ T cells from PBMCs. These receptor sequences come from a human donor in good health (CMV status not recorded). Some clones in this sample may be carry-over from other donors' samples.

Ten or more counts support this clonotype. The genes are TRBV28 and TRBJ2-7; tentatively, D is TRBD1 (6 bases). CDR3 size: 14 residues. Germline loops: CDR1 MDHEN, CDR2 SYDVKM. V dropped 6 bases and J dropped 3 bases, with 15 bases sitting between them. The CDR3 DNA follows: TGTGCCAGCAGCTTAGGGGACACACGCTACGAGCAGTACGTC. Its translation: CASSLGDTRYEQYV.

This clonotype was picked up a small number of times. This rearrangement joins TRBV6-5 to TRBJ2-1; D unclear. The ends were cut back, 2 bases at V and 0 bases at J, with 8 bases in the middle. CDR3 length: 15 amino acids. Germline V gene lookup returns CDR1 MNHEY and CDR2 SVGAGI. CDR3 sequence (DNA): TGTGCCAGCAGTTACGAATGGCCCTCCTACAATGAGCAGTTCTTC. This sequence encodes CASSYEWPSYNEQFF.

The V call is TRBV29-1, the J call TRBJ1-1; D is undetermined. The CDR3 loop spans 13 amino acids. The V end was cut by 7 bases, the J end by 1 base, with 13 bases between. Per the germline V gene, CDR1 is SQVTM and CDR2 is ANQGSEA. This chain's CDR3 is CSAPLDGNTEAFF. In nucleotides, the CDR3 is TGCAGCGCTCCCCTCGACGGGAACACTGAAGCTTTCTTT. Together with reference TRBV29-1 and TRBJ1-1, the CDR3 gives the full variable domain: SAVISQKPSRDICQRGTSLTIQCQVDSQVTMMFWYRQQPGQSLTLIATANQGSEATYESGFVIDKFPISRPNLTFSTLTVSNMSPEDSSIYLCSAPLDGNTEAFFGQGTRLTVV.

This chain connects TRBV10-3 to TRBJ2-1, with no clear D. V was trimmed by 3 bases and J by 7 bases, leaving 10 bases between them. Germline values: CDR1 ENHRY, CDR2 SYGVKD. CDR3 length equals 13 residues. The CDR3 sequence: CAISDPVRNEQFF. CDR3 nucleotide sequence: TGTGCCATCAGTGACCCGGTTAGGAATGAGCAGTTCTTC.

Concerning this clonotype: The conserved phenylalanine or tryptophan normally closing the CDR3 is absent here, so this likely arose from a read error. V is TRBV28 and J is TRBJ2-5; D possibly corresponds to TRBD1 (6 bases). Trimming took 5 bases from V and 3 from J, leaving 13 bases between them. Germline assignment: CDR1 MDHEN and CDR2 SYDVKM. This CDR3 region has 14 residues. The CDR3 coding sequence is TGTGCCAGCAGTCCGGGACATTTTAAAGAGACCCAGTACTGC. Translating gives CASSPGHFKETQYC.

This chain joins TRBV2 and TRBJ1-2; D is possibly TRBD1 (6 bases). The CDR3 length is 13 residues. Trimming pared 4 bases from V and 4 bases from J, leaving 10 bases between. Per germline, CDR1 SNHLY and CDR2 FYNNEI. The CDR3 loop reads CASSANRAYGYTF. DNA for the CDR3: TGTGCCAGCAGTGCGAACAGGGCCTATGGCTACACCTTC.

J is TRBJ1-5 and V is TRBV6-6; TRBD1 is a possible D gene (6 bases). Trimming pared 0 bases from V and 4 bases from J, leaving 10 bases between. The length of the CDR3 is 15 residues. From germline, CDR1 is MNHNY and CDR2 SVGAGI (reference sequence). The DNA for the CDR3 is TGTGCCAGCAGTTACTCTCCGGGGGCGAATCAGCCCCAGCATTTT. This sequence encodes CASSYSPGANQPQHF.

This clonotype showed up many times. The chain is built from TRBV10-2 and TRBJ2-7; D not certain. The CDR3 extends over 11 amino acids. V was pared by 5 bases and J by 3 bases, with 5 bases between. CDR1 and CDR2 (germline): WSHSY, SAAADI. CDR3: CASSKDYEQYF. CDR3 in DNA: TGCGCCAGCAGTAAGGACTACGAGCAGTACTTC.

This sequence joins TRBV2 and TRBJ1-1; D is unresolved. V shed 6 bases and J shed 4 bases, with 15 bases lying between them. The CDR3 is 14 residues long. CDR1 SNHLY and CDR2 FYNNEI come from the germline V gene. The CDR3 region is CASRSPGVVTEAFF. The CDR3 DNA is TGTGCCAGCAGATCCCCTGGGGTCGTCACTGAAGCTTTCTTT.

The rearrangement links TRBV14 to TRBJ2-1; D is undetermined. Germline-derived CDR1 and CDR2 are SGHDN and FVKESK. Trimming removed 5 bases at V and 12 bases at J, with 14 bases between. CDR3 size: 12 residues. CDR3 in DNA: TGTGCCAGCAGCTCCATCCCCAACAGGCAGTTCTTC. It encodes CASSSIPNRQFF.

The V call is TRBV20-1, the J call TRBJ1-1; D gene uncertain. Germline V lookup: CDR1 DFQATT, CDR2 SNEGSKA (reference sequence). This CDR3 is 10 amino acids long. The V gene lost 6 bases and the J gene lost 7 bases, with 9 bases spanning the gap. This CDR3 reads CSAQLHEAFF. As DNA, the CDR3 is TGCAGTGCCCAGCTCCATGAAGCTTTCTTT.

The V gene is TRBV11-2, the J gene TRBJ2-1, with TRBD2 matching over 9 bases. The germline V gene has CDR1 SGHAT and CDR2 FQNNGV. The trim removed 4 bases at V and 0 bases at J, leaving 4 bases unmatched. The CDR3 has 16 residues. The chain's CDR3 is CASSYPGLASYNEQFF. For the CDR3, the DNA is TGTGCCAGCAGCTATCCGGGACTAGCCTCCTACAATGAGCAGTTCTTC.

The chain links TRBV7-2 to TRBJ2-5; TRBD2 agrees at 7 bases. The CDR3 is 15 amino acids. V lost 3 bases and J lost 1; bases outside the gene matches: 5. Germline loops: CDR1 SGHTA, CDR2 FQGNSA. The DNA for the CDR3 is TGTGCCAGCAGCTTTAGCGGGTCTGGCCAAGAGACCCAGTACTTC. Its protein product is CASSFSGSGQETQYF. Supplemented by reference TRBV7-2 and TRBJ2-5, the full variable domain reads GAGVSQSPSNKVTEKGKDVELRCDPISGHTALYWYRQSLGQGLEFLIYFQGNSAPDKSGLPSDRFSAERTGGSVSTLTIQRTQQEDSAVYLCASSFSGSGQETQYFGPGTRLLVL.

The genes are TRBV7-9 and TRBJ2-4; D uncertain. CDR3 length: 15 residues. CDR1 is SEHNR, CDR2 FQNEAQ, per germline (reference sequence). The V gene lost 2 bases and the J gene lost 0 bases, with 8 bases spanning the gap. CDR3 in amino acids: CASSLILGAKNIQYF. The CDR3 DNA reads as TGTGCCAGCAGCTTAATTTTGGGAGCCAAAAACATTCAGTACTTC.

The chain carries TRBV19 and TRBJ2-3; 11 bases are a match to TRBD2. V shed 8 bases and J 5 bases; nucleotides not matched to a gene: 6. From germline, CDR1 is LNHDA and CDR2 SQIVND (reference sequence). This CDR3 has 14 amino acids. As DNA, the CDR3 is TGTGCCAGTGGTAGCGGGGGGGCCTTAGATACGCAGTATTTT. It translates to CASGSGGALDTQYF.

Notes on this clonotype: A much larger clone sits a single nucleotide away, making a read error possible. The V call is TRBV7-2, the J call TRBJ2-2; a weak D match, TRBD1 (6 bases). Germline CDR1 is SGHTA and CDR2 is FQGNSA. This CDR3 region has 15 residues. The DNA for the CDR3 is TGTGCCGGCAGCCCCTGGACAGATAACACCGGGGAGCTGTTTTTT. Translated, it gives CAGSPWTDNTGELFF. Based on the CDR3 plus reference TRBV7-2 and TRBJ2-2, the full variable domain is GAGVSQSPSNKVTEKGKDVELRCDPISGHTALYWYRQSLGQGLEFLIYFQGNSAPDKSGLPSDRFSAERTGGSVSTLTIQRTQQEDSAVYLCAGSPWTDNTGELFFGEGSRLTVL.

This rearrangement joins TRBV25-1 to TRBJ2-5; either TRBD1 or TRBD2 may supply D (5 bases each). Germline loops: CDR1 MGHDK, CDR2 SYGVNS. Trimming left V 8 bases short and J 3 bases short, with 22 bases between. The CDR3 is 16 residues long. CDR3 region: CASSGGWQRGKETQYF. The CDR3 DNA follows: TGTGCCAGCTCCGGTGGGTGGCAGAGGGGAAAAGAGACCCAGTACTTC.

This chain connects TRBV5-5 to TRBJ2-7; D may be TRBD1 or TRBD2 (5 bases each). Germline V gene lookup returns CDR1 SGHKS and CDR2 YYEKEE (reference sequence). CDR3 length: 13 residues. Trimming pared 1 base from V and 7 bases from J, leaving 12 bases between. The CDR3 DNA follows: TGTGCCAGCAGCTTGCGGGGACCTGGGGAGCAGTACGTC. Translating gives CASSLRGPGEQYV.

In the case of this clonotype: Since no conserved phenylalanine or tryptophan closes the CDR3, a read error is the likely cause. CDR3 amino acids: CASSFGSHTDTQYS. The CDR3 DNA sequence: TGTGCCAGCAGTTTCGGTTCACACACAGATACGCAGTATTCT. V and J are TRBV6-2 or TRBV6-3 and TRBJ2-3; no clear D gene. The CDR3 has 14 residues. V lost 4 bases to trimming and J lost 2 bases, with 10 bases between them. The germline V gene has CDR1 MNHEY and CDR2 SVGEGT.

This clonotype was counted at least ten times. The rearrangement joins TRBV7-9 to TRBJ2-1, with D perhaps assigned TRBD1 or TRBD2 (5 bases each). Germline V gives CDR1 SEHNR, CDR2 FQNEAQ (reference sequence). There are 12 residues in the CDR3. V was trimmed by 5 bases and J by 12 bases, leaving 14 bases between them. The CDR3 region has the DNA TGTGCCAGCAGCCCCTCACCTGGGGGGCAGTTCTTC. Translated: CASSPSPGGQFF.

The V call is TRBV5-5, the J call TRBJ2-1; possibly TRBD1 or TRBD2 for D (5 bases each). The CDR3 has 16 residues. Between the trimmed V and J ends, which lost 3 bases and 2 bases, there was a span of 15 bases. Germline V gene lookup returns CDR1 SGHKS and CDR2 YYEKEE (reference sequence). CDR3 protein: CASSWGSIGTYNEQFF. The CDR3 DNA reads TGTGCCAGCAGCTGGGGGAGCATCGGAACCTACAATGAGCAGTTCTTC.

This clonotype has at least ten counts. The genes are TRBV12-3 or TRBV12-4 and TRBJ1-2; the D gene is possibly TRBD1 (5 bases). This CDR3 region has 15 residues. V was clipped by 5 bases and J by 3 bases, with 16 bases between them. DNA for the CDR3: TGTGCCAGCAGTCCCGGGGACCCGGGGTACTATGGCTACACCTTC. It specifies CASSPGDPGYYGYTF.

This clonotype was recorded a few times. The chain carries TRBV28 and TRBJ2-1; D possibly corresponds to TRBD2 (7 bases). Germline CDR1 reads MDHEN; CDR2 reads SYDVKM. V lost 7 bases to trimming and J lost 5 bases, with 30 bases between them. The CDR3 extends over 19 amino acids. CDR3 sequence reads: CASTPIWGRGSLRDNEQFF. The CDR3 nucleotides read TGTGCCAGCACCCCGATTTGGGGGCGGGGGTCATTAAGAGACAATGAGCAGTTCTTC.

This clonotype has at least ten counts. The chain combines TRBV7-9 with TRBJ1-1; the match to TRBD1 covers 8 bases. The V segment lost 6 bases and the J segment 10 bases; nucleotides outside the gene matches: 4. The CDR3 is 11 amino acids. Germline values: CDR1 SEHNR, CDR2 FQNEAQ (reference sequence). CDR3 amino acids: CASRRTGRAFF. The CDR3 DNA reads as TGTGCCAGCAGACGGACAGGGCGAGCTTTCTTT.